This T cell receptor beta chain was obtained from a study of beta chain features in type 1 diabetes. Background on the study: Healthy donors and patients showed comparable age, gender and cell yields. Study conclusions and caveats: Highly expressing activated T cells could be over-counted with a cDNA template. Shortening of TCRB CDR3s, moderate but significant, appeared in all four CD4+ subsets of Type 1 diabetes patients. Sampled from patients, naive, central memory and Treg TCRB repertoires appeared more similar than those sampled from healthy donors.

Germline V lookup: CDR1 SGHAT, CDR2 FQNNGV. The CDR3 extends over 14 amino acids. Germline trimming cut 1 base from V and 3 bases from J; bases unmatched to any gene: 2. The study reverse transcribed the entire isolated RNA, so it sequenced expressed TCRB transcripts. Repertoires were generated with immunoSEQ multiplex PCR, while TCRdb's copy carries only in-frame clones and drops some. The sample shows 310,000 or so clones, approximately 10% of them seen only once. As for this clone: Its antigen remains unidentified.

Sequencing was carried out using naive CD4+ T cells from blood. The V call is TRBV11-2, the J call TRBJ2-5; 7 nucleotides match TRBD2. The clonotype comes from a woman aged 30 to 39 in good health. DNA for the CDR3: TGTGCCAGCAGCTTAGCGGGACTAAAAGAGACCCAGTACTTC. Amino acid sequence: CASSLAGLKETQYF.